These 7 T cell receptor beta chains share one sample of origin, sequenced in a study of CD8 T cells in Susac syndrome. RNA totalling roughly 0.45 to 1 ug underwent reverse transcription with random hexamers. TCRdb re-called the immunoSEQ multiplex PCR reads through MiXCR, storing one row per CDR3 protein. The top ten hold just under 0.095% of the sample, which has approximately 200,000 distinct CDR3 sequences, about 95% seen once. Sequenced: CD4+ T cells from PBMCs. All receptors derive from a human donor with multiple sclerosis.

V and J are TRBV29-1 and TRBJ2-5; D might be TRBD2 (6 bases). Germline V gene sequence: CDR1 SQVTM, CDR2 ANQGSEA. V was clipped by 3 bases and J by 6 bases, with 14 bases between them. The CDR3 consists of 13 residues. The DNA for the CDR3 is TGCAGCGTTGAGGTCACTAGCAGCAAGACCCAGTACTTC. Protein sequence: CSVEVTSSKTQYF.

The chain has TRBV3-1 and TRBJ2-1; tentatively, D is TRBD1 (6 bases). Germline-derived CDR1 and CDR2 are LGHDT and YNNKEL (reference sequence). V lost 3 bases to trimming and J lost 9 bases, with 15 bases between them. There are 14 residues in the CDR3. Here the CDR3 DNA reads TGTGCCAGCAGCCAGCCTCTTCAGGGGTTTGAGCAGTTCTTC. It codes for CASSQPLQGFEQFF.

The J gene is TRBJ2-1, the V gene TRBV19; possible D gene TRBD2, 6 bases. The germline V and J ends were trimmed by 3 bases and 7 bases, with 16 bases remaining between them. CDR1 and CDR2 (germline): LNHDA, SQIVND (reference sequence). The CDR3 is 15 residues long. As DNA, the CDR3 is TGTGCCAGTAGTATCCTACGGGGGAGCATAAATGAGCAGTTCTTC. This encodes CASSILRGSINEQFF.

The table lists this clonotype with a count of one. The chain employs TRBV15 and TRBJ2-3; TRBD2 matches at 10 bases. CDR3 length: 18 amino acids. The germline gives CDR1 LNHNV, CDR2 YYDKDF (reference sequence). V was clipped by 1 base and J by 3 bases; unmatched bases: 10. CDR3 residues: CATSRGALAGASTDTQYF. CDR3 nucleotides: TGTGCCACCAGCAGAGGGGCCCTAGCGGGAGCAAGTACAGATACGCAGTATTTT. The variable domain in full, with the rest retrieved from reference TRBV15 and TRBJ2-3, is DAMVIQNPRYQVTQFGKPVTLSCSQTLNHNVMYWYQQKSSQAPKLLFHYYDKDFNNEADTPDNFQSRRPNTSFCFLDIRSPGLGDTAMYLCATSRGALAGASTDTQYFGPGTRLTVL.

The chain carries TRBV27 and TRBJ1-2; the D gene is possibly TRBD1 (5 bases). V shed 5 bases and J shed 2 bases, with 12 bases lying between them. This CDR3 spans 14 amino acids. From germline, CDR1 is MNHEY and CDR2 SMNVEV (reference sequence). The CDR3 spells CASSPGLVNYGYTF. The CDR3 DNA sequence: TGTGCCAGCAGTCCGGGACTGGTCAACTATGGCTACACCTTC.

The rearrangement links TRBV20-1 to TRBJ1-1; no firm D call. This CDR3 has 14 residues. Germline values: CDR1 DFQATT, CDR2 SNEGSKA (reference sequence). V was clipped by 4 bases and J by 6 bases, with 18 bases between them. The CDR3 nucleotides read TGCAGTGCTACGAATCGGCTCAAGTGGGCTGAAGCTTTCTTT. It specifies CSATNRLKWAEAFF.

The rearrangement links TRBV30 to TRBJ2-7; D is undetermined. This CDR3 comprises 13 residues. Trimming took off 0 bases at V and 6 bases at J, with 12 bases between the two ends. In germline, CDR1 is GTSNPN, CDR2 SVGIG (reference sequence). CDR3 region: CAWSVQDALEQYF. The CDR3 DNA is TGTGCCTGGAGTGTACAAGATGCCCTCGAGCAGTACTTC.